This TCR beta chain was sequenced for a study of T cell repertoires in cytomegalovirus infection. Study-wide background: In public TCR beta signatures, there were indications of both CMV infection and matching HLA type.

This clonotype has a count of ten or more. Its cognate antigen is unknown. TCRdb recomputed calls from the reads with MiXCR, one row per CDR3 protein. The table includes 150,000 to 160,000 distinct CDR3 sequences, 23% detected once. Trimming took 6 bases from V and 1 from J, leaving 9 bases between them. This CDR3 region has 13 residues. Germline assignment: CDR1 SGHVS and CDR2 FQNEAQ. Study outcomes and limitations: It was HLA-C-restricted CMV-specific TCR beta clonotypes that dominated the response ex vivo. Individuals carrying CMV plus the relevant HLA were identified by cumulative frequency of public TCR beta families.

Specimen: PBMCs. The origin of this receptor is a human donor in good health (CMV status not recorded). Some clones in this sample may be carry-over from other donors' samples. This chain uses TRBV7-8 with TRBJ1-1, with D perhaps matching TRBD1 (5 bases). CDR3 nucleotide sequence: TGTGCCAGCAGGCGGGGACGGAACACTGAAGCTTTCTTT. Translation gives CASRRGRNTEAFF.